This T cell receptor beta chain was sequenced for a study of shared clonotypes between healthy human individuals. As regards this clone: What it binds is not known.

Some clones are missing from TCRdb's copy, which holds only in-frame ones; the method was immunoSEQ multiplex PCR. This table has 400,000 or so clones, 90% to 98% appearing once. In germline, CDR1 is LGHNA, CDR2 YNFKEQ. CDR3 size: 15 residues. Trimming cost V 4 bases and J 5 bases; bases outside gene matches: 5. Study findings and constraints: Non-shared clonotypes had lower generation probabilities than clonotypes shared by all four sorted-subset donors.

The authors combined CD45RO+ cells with CCR7-negative CD45RA+ TemRA cells as CD8 memory. Sequencing was performed on memory CD8+ T cells sorted from blood. The subset was: CD45RO+ cells pooled with CCR7-negative TemRA cells. The receptor comes from a young man in good health. V is TRBV4-2 and J is TRBJ1-1; the match to TRBD1 covers 12 bases. CDR3 sequence (DNA): TGTGCCAGCAGCCTCCGGGACAGGGGGCAGACTGAAGCTTTCTTT. Its translation is CASSLRDRGQTEAFF.